The T cell receptor beta chain under discussion was sequenced for a study of shared clonotypes between healthy human individuals. Study summary: Donor composition was a couple of women and three men, aged 18 to 49. The study's findings and limits: When compared with the clonotypes that were shared by all four sorted-subset donors, the non-shared clonotypes turned out to have lower generation probabilities.

This CDR3 spans 13 amino acids. V trimming: 4 bases; J trimming: 2 bases; junction bases outside the gene matches: 1. CDR1 is SGHVS and CDR2 is FNYEAQ in the germline V gene. Positive CCR7 selection of CD45RO-negative cells yielded the naive CD8 cells, and terminally differentiated effector memory CD45RA+ cells were excluded. Those who donated, Caucasian adults without exception, all lived in Nashville, Tennessee. Investigators spread the genomic DNA of each subset evenly over several immunoSEQ plates. This table comes from immunoSEQ multiplex PCR, and its TCRdb copy is limited to in-frame clones, with some not included. The sample has approximately 840,000 clones; roughly 96% are singletons. Remarks on this clone: Its antigen is as yet unknown.

Sequencing was performed on naive CD8+ T cells sorted from blood. The rearrangement uses TRBV7-6 and TRBJ2-7, with 8 positions matching TRBD1. The receptor comes from a man in his thirties or forties in good health. The CDR3 protein is CASSWGQAYEQYF. CDR3 DNA sequence: TGTGCCAGCAGCTGGGGACAGGCCTACGAGCAGTACTTC.